The 14 T cell receptor beta chains below were found in one sample sequenced in a study of metastatic and nonmetastatic thyroid tumors. Patients underwent thyroid surgery, and none had received any treatment before it. TCRdb re-clonotyped the PCR reads via MiXCR. This sample carries around 26,000 clones, roughly a fifth of them seen once, and the ten largest clones take over 6.5%. The specimen sequenced was blood. All receptors come from a female donor with papillary thyroid cancer or a benign thyroid nodule (not recorded which). Some clones in this sample may be carry-over from other donors' samples.

The V call is TRBV7-3, the J call TRBJ1-1; D not resolved. The CDR3 has 13 amino acids. Trimming removed 5 bases at V and 3 bases at J, with 10 bases between. The germline V gene encodes CDR1 SGHTA and CDR2 FQGTGA. CDR3 coding DNA: TGTGCCAGCAGCCCGAATAGGGACACTGAAGCTTTCTTT. This translates into CASSPNRDTEAFF. The whole variable domain, filled in from reference TRBV7-3 and TRBJ1-1, reads GAGVSQTPSNKVTEKGKYVELRCDPISGHTALYWYRQSLGQGPEFLIYFQGTGAADDSGLPNDRFFAVRPEGSVSTLKIQRTERGDSAVYLCASSPNRDTEAFFGQGTRLTVV.

The rearrangement joins TRBV20-1 to TRBJ2-7; perhaps TRBD1 as D (6 bases). Trimming removed 0 bases from V and 6 bases from J, with 15 bases in between. Per the germline V gene, CDR1 is DFQATT and CDR2 is SNEGSKA (reference sequence). This CDR3 has 14 residues. The CDR3 DNA sequence: TGCAGTGCTAGAGATAAGGAACGAGGGGGCGAGCAGTACTTC. Translated, it gives CSARDKERGGEQYF.

This clone was found many times. The chain uses TRBV11-2 and TRBJ2-7; TRBD1 is a possible D gene (6 bases). Germline CDR1 and CDR2: SGHAT and FQNNGV. V was cut by 1 base and J by 6 bases, with 10 bases left in between. The CDR3 consists of 13 residues. CDR3 nucleotides: TGTGCCAGCAGCTTAGGTGGGGGCCTCGAGCAGTACTTC. Translation gives CASSLGGGLEQYF.

This clone appeared many times. The rearrangement uses TRBV6-1 and TRBJ2-4; 8 bases agree with TRBD1. Germline assignment: CDR1 MNHNS and CDR2 SASEGT. The CDR3 contains 12 residues. V lost 6 bases, J lost 9 bases, and 4 bases stayed unmatched. Here the CDR3 reads CASSSTGAIQYF. The CDR3 DNA sequence: TGTGCCAGCAGCTCGACAGGGGCCATTCAGTACTTC.

This clone counts as medium-sized (0.01 to 0.1%). The chain joins TRBV10-1 to TRBJ1-3; D ambiguous. CDR1 WNHNN and CDR2 SYGVQD come from the germline V gene (reference sequence). V was pared by 2 bases and J by 3 bases, with 5 bases between. The length of the CDR3 is 13 residues. The CDR3: CASSEDIGNTIYF. CDR3 nucleotide sequence: TGCGCCAGCAGTGAGGACATTGGAAACACCATATATTTT.

This clone was picked up many times. V is TRBV5-4 and J is TRBJ2-2; no firm D call. Germline V gene sequence: CDR1 SGHNT, CDR2 YYREEE (reference sequence). The ends were cut back, 5 bases at V and 0 bases at J, with 11 bases in the middle. The CDR3 sequence is 15 residues long. CDR3 bases: TGTGCCAGCAGTCCGGGCGGATCGAACACCGGGGAGCTGTTTTTT. This codes for CASSPGGSNTGELFF.

This clone has a count of ten or more. The V call is TRBV27, the J call TRBJ1-2, with 7 nucleotides matching TRBD1. The V gene's germline CDR1 is MNHEY and CDR2 SMNVEV (reference sequence). The CDR3 length is 11 residues. Trimming took 6 bases from V and 8 from J; bases not matched to a gene: 3. The CDR3 reads CASSEGGGYTF. In nucleotides, the CDR3 is TGTGCCAGCAGCGAAGGGGGCGGCTACACCTTC.

For this clone: Without the conserved terminal phenylalanine or tryptophan, this CDR3 likely stems from a read error. The chain recombines TRBV20-1 with TRBJ1-2; TRBD1 aligns across 8 bases. V lost 5 bases, J lost 9 bases, and 14 bases stayed unmatched. CDR1 and CDR2 (germline): DFQATT, SNEGSKA (reference sequence). The CDR3 consists of 14 residues. Here the CDR3 DNA reads TGCAGTGCTTCTCCAGGGGGCCTGGGGCAGCGCTACACCCTC. Amino acid sequence: CSASPGGLGQRYTL.

This chain connects TRBV6-1 to TRBJ2-7; D is perhaps TRBD1 (5 bases). Trimming cost V 7 bases and J 4 bases, with 14 bases left between them. The V gene's germline CDR1 is MNHNS and CDR2 SASEGT. CDR3 size: 13 residues. The CDR3 spells CASTGQGVYEQYF. For the CDR3, the DNA is TGTGCCAGCACCGGACAAGGTGTGTACGAGCAGTACTTC.

The table lists this clone with many counts. This sequence may be a read error, since a much larger clone differs from it by one base. V and J are TRBV6-2 or TRBV6-3 and TRBJ1-2; no clear D gene. Germline V gives CDR1 MNHEY, CDR2 SVGEGT. CDR3 length: 15 amino acids. The V and J ends lost 5 bases and 6 bases respectively, with 19 bases between them. This CDR3 is CASSPPGSLGNGYTF. Written as DNA, the CDR3 is TGTGCCAGCAGTCCCCCGGGCAGTCTAGGAAATGGCTACACCTTC.

This clone has ten or more counts. This sequence joins TRBV10-2 and TRBJ1-3; D is unresolved. The V gene's germline CDR1 is WSHSY and CDR2 SAAADI. Between the trimmed V and J ends, which lost 4 bases and 1 base, there was a span of 2 bases. The CDR3 totals 12 residues. This CDR3 reads CASSVSGNTIYF. The CDR3 coding sequence is TGCGCCAGCAGTGTTTCTGGAAACACCATATATTTT.

This clone was seen once. This sequence joins TRBV20-1 and TRBJ2-7, with no clear D. Germline CDR1 is DFQATT and CDR2 is SNEGSKA (reference sequence). Trimming stripped 3 bases from V and 3 bases from J, with 6 bases between. This CDR3 is 11 amino acids long. The CDR3: CSASSGYEQYF. Here the CDR3 DNA reads TGCAGTGCTAGTTCAGGCTACGAGCAGTACTTC.

This clone was counted a few times. The V call is TRBV12-3 or TRBV12-4, the J call TRBJ2-7; TRBD1 matches at 9 bases. The CDR3 has 14 amino acids. V lost 6 bases and J lost 6; bases outside the gene matches: 9. The CDR3 spells CASSETGGTFEQYF. Written as DNA, the CDR3 is TGTGCCAGCAGCGAGACAGGGGGGACCTTCGAGCAGTACTTC.

This clone has ten or more counts. The chain is built from TRBV20-1 and TRBJ1-1, with D unclear. From germline, CDR1 is DFQATT and CDR2 SNEGSKA (reference sequence). V lost 3 bases to trimming and J lost 0 bases, with 14 bases between them. This CDR3 is 15 amino acids long. The CDR3 DNA is TGCAGTGCTAGCCTCATTGGGGTTATGAACACTGAAGCTTTCTTT. It yields the protein CSASLIGVMNTEAFF.